The 20 T cell receptor beta chains below come from one sample, sequenced in a study of blood T cell repertoires in COVID-19. Produced via immunoSEQ multiplex PCR; TCRdb's table is partial and in-frame only. This repertoire shows 80,000 to 90,000 clones, about 85% found once; its top ten account for 2.5% to 3.5%. The specimen sequenced was peripheral blood. All receptors derive from a woman older than 75 with COVID-19, enrolled during active disease.

The chain uses TRBV6-5 and TRBJ2-7, with 8 positions matching TRBD1. After removal of 2 bases from V and 4 bases from J, the junction contained 4 bases not matched to a gene. The CDR3 runs 14 residues. CDR1 MNHEY and CDR2 SVGAGI come from the germline V gene. The CDR3 sequence is CASSYRTGWYEQYF. The DNA for the CDR3 is TGTGCCAGCAGTTACCGGACAGGGTGGTACGAGCAGTACTTC.

The chain carries TRBV5-4 and TRBJ2-3; 10 bases line up with TRBD1. CDR1 and CDR2 (germline): SGHNT, YYREEE (reference sequence). V lost 1 base and J lost 1; bases outside the gene matches: 6. The CDR3 loop spans 17 amino acids. This CDR3 reads CASSLPGGQGRTDTQYF. DNA for the CDR3: TGTGCCAGCAGCTTGCCGGGGGGACAGGGGCGCACAGATACGCAGTATTTT.

The chain carries TRBV2 and TRBJ1-1; 9 positions match TRBD1. This CDR3 has 15 residues. CDR1 and CDR2 from the germline V gene are SNHLY and FYNNEI. J gave up 5 bases and V 2 bases, and 6 bases lay outside the gene matches. The CDR3 protein is CASSERGQGYTEAFF. The CDR3 nucleotides read TGTGCCAGCAGTGAACGAGGACAGGGGTATACTGAAGCTTTCTTT.

The chain combines TRBV28 with TRBJ1-5, with 7 bases matching TRBD1. Trimming at V came to 6 bases and at J to 1 base, leaving 6 bases not matched to a gene. Germline V gives CDR1 MDHEN, CDR2 SYDVKM. The CDR3 is 15 amino acids. CDR3 residues: CASRLPGGSNQPQHF. CDR3 in DNA: TGTGCCAGCAGGCTTCCAGGGGGGAGCAATCAGCCCCAGCATTTT.

The V gene is TRBV24-1, the J gene TRBJ2-3; TRBD2 agrees at 7 bases. The CDR3 consists of 15 residues. Germline CDR1 and CDR2: KGHDR and SFDVKD. Germline trimming cut 5 bases from V and 6 bases from J; bases unmatched to any gene: 10. CDR3 sequence: CATSARWGGEDTQYF. DNA of the CDR3: TGTGCCACCAGTGCCCGGTGGGGGGGGGAGGATACGCAGTATTTT.

The rearrangement links TRBV7-2 to TRBJ2-1, with 10 bases fitting TRBD2. There are 15 residues in the CDR3. V shed 1 base and J 5 bases; nucleotides not matched to a gene: 2. CDR1 and CDR2 from the germline V gene are SGHTA and FQGNSA. CDR3 in DNA: TGTGCCAGCAGCTTAGAGCGGGGGGGGAACAATGAGCAGTTCTTC. Its translation: CASSLERGGNNEQFF.

The chain couples TRBV2 to TRBJ2-7; possible D gene TRBD1, 6 bases. The CDR3 has 14 residues. The V and J ends lost 8 bases and 0 bases respectively, with 14 bases between them. Germline V gene sequence: CDR1 SNHLY, CDR2 FYNNEI. The CDR3 loop reads CASLRGYSSYEQYF. The CDR3 DNA follows: TGTGCCAGCCTGAGGGGGTACTCCTCCTACGAGCAGTACTTC. Based on the CDR3 plus reference TRBV2 and TRBJ2-7, the full variable domain is EPEVTQTPSHQVTQMGQEVILRCVPISNHLYFYWYRQILGQKVEFLVSFYNNEISEKSEIFDDQFSVERPDGSNFTLKIRSTKLEDSAMYFCASLRGYSSYEQYFGPGTRLTVT.

The genes are TRBV6-2 or TRBV6-3 and TRBJ1-5; D perhaps matches TRBD1 (5 bases). Per germline, CDR1 MNHEY and CDR2 SVGEGT. CDR3 length equals 14 residues. Trimming removed 3 bases from V and 4 bases from J, with 10 bases in between. The CDR3 DNA reads as TGTGCCAGCAGTTATCCAGGGTCTAATCAGCCCCAGCATTTT. Translation gives CASSYPGSNQPQHF.

The chain has TRBV7-6 and TRBJ2-5; TRBD2 matches 8 bases. The CDR3 extends over 16 amino acids. V shed 1 base and J 7 bases; nucleotides not matched to a gene: 11. The V gene's germline CDR1 is SGHVS and CDR2 FNYEAQ. The CDR3 loop reads CASSLGVAGPDGTQYF. DNA of the CDR3: TGTGCCAGCAGCTTAGGGGTAGCGGGGCCCGATGGGACCCAGTACTTC.

This clone was found a few times. CDR3 residues: CAWSVGSGSYEQYF. The CDR3 coding sequence is TGTGCCTGGAGTGTAGGTAGCGGGAGCTACGAGCAGTACTTC. The rearrangement joins TRBV30 to TRBJ2-7; 9 bases are shared with TRBD2. The length of the CDR3 is 14 residues. The V gene's germline CDR1 is GTSNPN and CDR2 SVGIG (reference sequence). After removal of 0 bases from V and 3 bases from J, the junction contained 3 bases not matched to a gene.

CDR3 sequence (DNA): TGTGCCATCGGTCAGCGGGGGGTAGAGACCCAGTACTTC. Its translation is CAIGQRGVETQYF. V usage is TRBV10-3 and J usage is TRBJ2-5, with 9 bases fitting TRBD2. V was pared by 8 bases and J by 4 bases, with 5 bases of the junction left unmatched. The CDR3 loop spans 13 amino acids. Per the germline V gene, CDR1 is ENHRY and CDR2 is SYGVKD.

The genes are TRBV6-5 and TRBJ1-2, with 9 bases identical to TRBD1. J gave up 8 bases and V 5 bases, and 6 bases lay outside the gene matches. The germline V gene encodes CDR1 MNHEY and CDR2 SVGAGI. The CDR3 runs 13 residues. The CDR3 is CASSTGTGYGYTF. As DNA, the CDR3 is TGTGCCAGCAGTACCGGGACAGGGTACGGCTACACCTTC.

The V and J genes are TRBV3-1 (or the pseudogene TRBV3-2) and TRBJ2-5, with TRBD2 identical over 10 bases. The CDR3 extends over 14 amino acids. Losses at the gene ends were 3 bases for V and 7 bases for J; bases not matched to a gene: 5. Germline CDR1 is LGHDT and CDR2 is YNNKEL (reference sequence). The CDR3, as DNA: TGTGCCAGCAGCCAGAGCGGGGGGGCGGTGACCCAGTACTTC. Its protein is CASSQSGGAVTQYF.

The chain combines TRBV10-2 with TRBJ2-7, with 9 positions matching TRBD2. The germline V gene encodes CDR1 WSHSY and CDR2 SAAADI. CDR3 length: 15 amino acids. Germline trimming cut 4 bases from V and 4 bases from J; bases unmatched to any gene: 8. DNA of the CDR3: TGCGCCAGCAGTGCGACTAGCGGCGCGGATTACGAGCAGTACTTC. Amino acids: CASSATSGADYEQYF.

This clone was counted only a few times. V is TRBV7-3 and J is TRBJ2-1; 7 bases are shared with TRBD1. Germline values: CDR1 SGHTA, CDR2 FQGTGA. The CDR3 has 18 residues. The V segment lost 5 bases and the J segment 5 bases; nucleotides outside the gene matches: 18. The CDR3, as DNA: TGTGCCAGCAGCATGAGACAGGGTCTCCCCTTTTCCGACAATGAGCAGTTCTTC. Protein product: CASSMRQGLPFSDNEQFF.

The V and J genes are TRBV6-5 and TRBJ2-7; the D gene is possibly TRBD1 (7 bases). V lost 8 bases to trimming and J lost 4 bases, with 18 bases between them. The CDR3 consists of 14 residues. Germline CDR1 and CDR2: MNHEY and SVGAGI. The DNA for the CDR3 is TGTGCCAGCGCTCCCGCCCAGGGGGGTTACGAGCAGTACTTC. It is translated as CASAPAQGGYEQYF.

A remark on this clone: A junction boundary mismatches the germline segment, possibly from a read error. This same CDR3 is encoded by further DNA sequences in the sample. The CDR3: CASSQVLTGVGYGYTF. The CDR3 DNA reads as TGTGCCAGCAGCCAAGTTCTGACAGGGGTCGGCTATGGCTACACCTTT. V and J are TRBV3-1 (or the pseudogene TRBV3-2) and TRBJ1-2; 8 bases line up with TRBD1. Germline V lookup: CDR1 LGHDT, CDR2 YNNKEL (reference sequence). The CDR3 is 16 residues long.

The chain uses TRBV18 and TRBJ2-2; D uncertain. V dropped 5 bases and J dropped 8 bases, with 6 bases sitting between them. CDR3 length: 11 residues. The germline V gene has CDR1 KGHSH and CDR2 LQKENI. The CDR3 DNA sequence: TGTGCCAGCTCAGGAGCTGGGGAGCTGTTTTTT. Its protein product is CASSGAGELFF. Variable domain in full (rest from reference TRBV18 and TRBJ2-2): NAGVMQNPRHLVRRRGQEARLRCSPMKGHSHVYWYRQLPEEGLKFMVYLQKENIIDESGMPKERFSAEFPKEGPSILRIQQVVRGDSAAYFCASSGAGELFFGEGSRLTVL.

V gene TRBV29-1 combines with J gene TRBJ2-3; 8 bases are shared with TRBD2. The CDR3 has 14 residues. The germline CDR1 and CDR2 sequences are SQVTM and ANQGSEA. Trimming removed 5 bases from V and 2 bases from J; junction bases left unmatched: 6. The CDR3 sequence is CSVTGGGNTDTQYF. The DNA for the CDR3 is TGCAGCGTTACGGGAGGGGGAAACACAGATACGCAGTATTTT.

The CDR3 coding sequence is TGTGCCAGCAGCTTACGTCGACACAGTGAAGCTTTCTTT. Amino acids: CASSLRRHSEAFF. This rearrangement joins TRBV7-2 to TRBJ1-1; D gene unclear. V was trimmed by 2 bases and J by 7 bases, leaving 11 bases between them. Germline V CDR1 and CDR2: SGHTA, FQGNSA. The CDR3 covers 13 residues.